This T cell receptor beta chain emerged from a study of T-cell memory formation after mild COVID-19. This CDR3 has 13 amino acids. Germline assignment: CDR1 KGHSH and CDR2 LQKENI. V shed 3 bases and J shed 7 bases, with 10 bases lying between them. Sample barcodes and UMIs were carried by the TCR alpha and TCR beta cDNA libraries that 5'RACE generated with constant-segment primers. TCRdb itself ran the 5' RACE reads through MiXCR, one entry per CDR3 protein. The data show 140,000 or so distinct CDR3 sequences, with approximately 21% seen just once and around 2.4% held by the top ten. The origin of this receptor is an adult woman who had mild COVID-19 (a few samples of this study predate the infection). Cell type and time point are not known. The chain joins TRBV18 to TRBJ1-5; D is undetermined. Sequenced sample: PBMCs or a T cell subset sorted from them (not recorded which). The CDR3 DNA follows: TGTGCCAGCTCACCCCAAAGCGGACAGCCCCAGCATTTT. It encodes CASSPQSGQPQHF.